A single sample is the source of the 10 T cell receptor beta chains below, sequenced in a study of blood T cell repertoires in COVID-19. Profiling relied on immunoSEQ multiplex PCR, and the TCRdb table lists in-frame clones only, not all of them. The data hold about 72,000 clones, with approximately 86% observed a single time. The sample comprised peripheral blood. The source is a man in his 60s with acute or convalescent COVID-19.

The chain combines TRBV7-2 with TRBJ1-2, with no clear D. This CDR3 region has 14 residues. CDR1 is SGHTA, CDR2 FQGNSA, per germline. V was trimmed by 5 bases and J by 0 bases, leaving 10 bases between them. CDR3 amino acids: CASSPGGTNYGYTF. CDR3 sequence (DNA): TGTGCCAGCAGCCCGGGAGGGACTAACTATGGCTACACCTTC.

The CDR3 nucleotides are TGTGCCAGCAGGCCCGAGGGGGCTAATAATTCACCCCTCCACTTT. Translation gives CASRPEGANNSPLHF. This sequence joins TRBV6-5 and TRBJ1-6; 7 bases align to TRBD1. The CDR3 is 15 amino acids. The ends lost 6 bases at V and 5 bases at J; junction bases unmatched: 7. The germline gives CDR1 MNHEY, CDR2 SVGAGI.

CDR3 sequence (DNA): TGTGCCAGCCGACGGGAAAGAGCGGCGTGGGGGCAGTACTTC. Translating it yields CASRRERAAWGQYF. The rearrangement links TRBV6-5 to TRBJ2-7, with D possibly TRBD2 on 5 matching bases. The CDR3 consists of 14 residues. Trimming took 8 bases from V and 9 from J, leaving 23 bases between them. The germline V gene encodes CDR1 MNHEY and CDR2 SVGAGI.

The chain uses TRBV11-2 and TRBJ2-7, with TRBD1 as a possible D gene (5 bases). Germline CDR1 SGHAT, CDR2 FQNNGV. V lost 6 bases, J lost 1 base, and 7 bases lay in between. The CDR3 length is 12 residues. CDR3 sequence: CASRAGSYEQYV. The CDR3 DNA sequence: TGTGCCAGCAGAGCAGGGTCCTACGAGCAGTACGTC.

J is TRBJ1-6 and V is TRBV7-9; 7 bases agree with TRBD1. V shed 5 bases and J 6 bases; nucleotides not matched to a gene: 1. Germline-derived CDR1 and CDR2 are SEHNR and FQNEAQ (reference sequence). The CDR3 has 13 amino acids. This CDR3 is CASSQGVNSPLHF. The CDR3 DNA sequence: TGTGCCAGCAGCCAGGGGGTTAATTCACCCCTCCACTTT. Full variable domain (missing parts from reference TRBV7-9 and TRBJ1-6): DTGVSQNPRHKITKRGQNVTFRCDPISEHNRLYWYRQTLGQGPEFLTYFQNEAQLEKSRLLSDRFSAERPKGSFSTLEIQRTEQGDSAMYLCASSQGVNSPLHFGNGTRLTVT.

The rearrangement links TRBV11-2 to TRBJ1-1; the match to TRBD1 covers 8 bases. From germline, CDR1 is SGHAT and CDR2 FQNNGV. This CDR3 region has 14 residues. V lost 5 bases, J lost 0 bases, and 2 bases stayed unmatched. Here the CDR3 DNA reads TGTGCCAGCAGCCCGGACAGGGTGAACACTGAAGCTTTCTTT. Translated, it gives CASSPDRVNTEAFF.

The CDR3 nucleotides read TGCGCCAGCAGCTTGGCCCTTGGGGCAGGGGGTGGCCCTGAGAAGGGCTACACCTTC. This gives the protein CASSLALGAGGGPEKGYTF. The rearrangement links TRBV5-1 to TRBJ1-2; 7 nucleotides agree with TRBD1. Germline assignment: CDR1 SGHRS and CDR2 YFSETQ. V lost 0 bases to trimming and J lost 8 bases; unmatched junction nucleotides: 22. This CDR3 has 19 amino acids. The whole variable domain, filled in from reference TRBV5-1 and TRBJ1-2, reads KAGVTQTPRYLIKTRGQQVTLSCSPISGHRSVSWYQQTPGQGLQFLFEYFSETQRNKGNFPGRFSGRQFSNSRSEMNVSTLELGDSALYLCASSLALGAGGGPEKGYTFGSGTRLTVV.

This clone was counted a single time. The rearrangement links TRBV6-5 to TRBJ1-2; 7 positions match TRBD1. This CDR3 contains 14 residues. With 6 bases clipped from V and 5 bases from J, the junction kept 9 bases outside the gene matches. CDR1 and CDR2 from the germline V gene are MNHEY and SVGAGI. CDR3 nucleotide sequence: TGTGCCAGCAGCCGTACGACAGGGAAGTATGGCTACACCTTC. It specifies CASSRTTGKYGYTF.

The V call is TRBV25-1, the J call TRBJ1-1, with TRBD1 matching over 8 bases. Trimming at V came to 1 base and at J to 1 base, leaving 2 bases not matched to a gene. CDR3 length: 15 amino acids. CDR1 is MGHDK, CDR2 SYGVNS, per germline. CDR3 protein: CASSEWGTGNTEAFF. CDR3 DNA sequence: TGTGCCAGCAGTGAATGGGGGACAGGGAACACTGAAGCTTTCTTT.

The chain links TRBV9 to TRBJ2-2; D perhaps matches TRBD2 (7 bases). Germline V gene data show CDR1 as SGDLS and CDR2 as YYNGEE. V was trimmed by 0 bases and J by 7 bases, leaving 22 bases between them. This CDR3 region has 18 residues. The CDR3 region is CASSVEGGSARLRGELFF. CDR3 DNA: TGTGCCAGCAGCGTAGAGGGGGGGAGCGCGCGGTTGCGCGGGGAGCTGTTTTTT.